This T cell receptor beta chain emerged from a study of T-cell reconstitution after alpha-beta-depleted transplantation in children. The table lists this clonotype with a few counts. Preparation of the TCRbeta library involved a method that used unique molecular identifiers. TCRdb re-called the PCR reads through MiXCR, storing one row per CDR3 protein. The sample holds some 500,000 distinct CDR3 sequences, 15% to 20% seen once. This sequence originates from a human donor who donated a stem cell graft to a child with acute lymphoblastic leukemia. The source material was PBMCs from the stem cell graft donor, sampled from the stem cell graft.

CDR3 in DNA: TGTGCCACCAGCAGAGATTCCCCGCCCGGTGGTACGCAGTATTTT. This translates into CATSRDSPPGGTQYF. V usage is TRBV15 and J usage is TRBJ2-3; D uncertain. Trimming pared 0 bases from V and 8 bases from J, leaving 15 bases between. There are 15 residues in the CDR3. The germline CDR1 and CDR2 sequences are LNHNV and YYDKDF (reference sequence).